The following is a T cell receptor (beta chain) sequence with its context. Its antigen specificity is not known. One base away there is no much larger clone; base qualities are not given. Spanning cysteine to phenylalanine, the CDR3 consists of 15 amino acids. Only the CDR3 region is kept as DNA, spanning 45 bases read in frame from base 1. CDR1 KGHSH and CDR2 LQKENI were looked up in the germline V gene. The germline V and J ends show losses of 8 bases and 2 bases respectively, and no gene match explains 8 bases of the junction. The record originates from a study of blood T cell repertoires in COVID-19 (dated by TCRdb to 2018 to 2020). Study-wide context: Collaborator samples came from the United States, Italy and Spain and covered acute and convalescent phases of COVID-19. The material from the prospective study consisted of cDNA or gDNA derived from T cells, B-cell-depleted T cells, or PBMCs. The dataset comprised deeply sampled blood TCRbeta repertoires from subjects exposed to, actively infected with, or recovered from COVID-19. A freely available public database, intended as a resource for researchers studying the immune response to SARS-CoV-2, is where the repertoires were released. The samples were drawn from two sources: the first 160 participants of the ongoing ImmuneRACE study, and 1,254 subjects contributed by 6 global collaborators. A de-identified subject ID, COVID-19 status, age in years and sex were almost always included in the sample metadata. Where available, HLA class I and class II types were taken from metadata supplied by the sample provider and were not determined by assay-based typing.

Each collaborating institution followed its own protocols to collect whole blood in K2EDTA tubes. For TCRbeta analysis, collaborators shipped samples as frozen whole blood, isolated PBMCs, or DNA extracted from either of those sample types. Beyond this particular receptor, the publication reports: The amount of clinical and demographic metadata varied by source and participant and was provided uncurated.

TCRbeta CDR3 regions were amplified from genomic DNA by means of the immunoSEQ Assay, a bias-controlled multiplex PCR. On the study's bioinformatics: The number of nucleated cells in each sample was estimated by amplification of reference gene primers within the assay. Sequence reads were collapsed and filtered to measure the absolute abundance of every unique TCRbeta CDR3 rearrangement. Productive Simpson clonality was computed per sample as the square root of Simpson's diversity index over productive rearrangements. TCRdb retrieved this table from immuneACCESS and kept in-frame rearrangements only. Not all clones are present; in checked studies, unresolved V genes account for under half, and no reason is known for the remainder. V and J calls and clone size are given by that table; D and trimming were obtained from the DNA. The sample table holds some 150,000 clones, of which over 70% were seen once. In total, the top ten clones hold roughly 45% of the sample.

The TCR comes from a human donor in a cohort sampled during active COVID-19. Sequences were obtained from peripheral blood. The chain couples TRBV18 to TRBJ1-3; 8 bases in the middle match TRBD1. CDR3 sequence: CASADTQGAGNTIYF. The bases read TGTGCCAGCGCGGACACACAGGGGGCTGGAAACACCATATATTTT.